Included here is one T cell receptor beta chain sequence, with context. Its specificity is unknown. This entry is derived from a study of post-analysis software for immune sequencing data. Study-level background: Patients had relapsing-remitting, secondary progressive or progressive-relapsing multiple sclerosis; some lacked subtype. Study outcomes and limitations: A few TRBV segments occurring more often in patients than controls included TRBV5-6, TRBV5-1 and TRBV20-1.

The authors incorporated unique molecular identifiers into the TCR beta cDNA libraries. MiXCR, applied by TCRdb to the PCR reads, yields one record per CDR3 protein. The table includes 160,000 or so distinct CDR3 sequences, 35% to 40% detected once. Per the germline V gene, CDR1 is MGHRA and CDR2 is YSYEKL. V was clipped by 1 base and J by 4 bases; unmatched bases: 15. This CDR3 spans 19 amino acids. The rearrangement links TRBV4-1 to TRBJ2-1, with 8 bases matching TRBD2. Sequencing used blood, obtained after autologous hematopoietic stem cell transplantation. The sequence derives from a girl aged 5 to 17 with multiple sclerosis. The CDR3 DNA follows: TGCGCCAGCAGCCAAGGCGGGGGTAGCGGGGTACGTACGTACAATGAGCAGTTCTTC. Its translation is CASSQGGGSGVRTYNEQFF.